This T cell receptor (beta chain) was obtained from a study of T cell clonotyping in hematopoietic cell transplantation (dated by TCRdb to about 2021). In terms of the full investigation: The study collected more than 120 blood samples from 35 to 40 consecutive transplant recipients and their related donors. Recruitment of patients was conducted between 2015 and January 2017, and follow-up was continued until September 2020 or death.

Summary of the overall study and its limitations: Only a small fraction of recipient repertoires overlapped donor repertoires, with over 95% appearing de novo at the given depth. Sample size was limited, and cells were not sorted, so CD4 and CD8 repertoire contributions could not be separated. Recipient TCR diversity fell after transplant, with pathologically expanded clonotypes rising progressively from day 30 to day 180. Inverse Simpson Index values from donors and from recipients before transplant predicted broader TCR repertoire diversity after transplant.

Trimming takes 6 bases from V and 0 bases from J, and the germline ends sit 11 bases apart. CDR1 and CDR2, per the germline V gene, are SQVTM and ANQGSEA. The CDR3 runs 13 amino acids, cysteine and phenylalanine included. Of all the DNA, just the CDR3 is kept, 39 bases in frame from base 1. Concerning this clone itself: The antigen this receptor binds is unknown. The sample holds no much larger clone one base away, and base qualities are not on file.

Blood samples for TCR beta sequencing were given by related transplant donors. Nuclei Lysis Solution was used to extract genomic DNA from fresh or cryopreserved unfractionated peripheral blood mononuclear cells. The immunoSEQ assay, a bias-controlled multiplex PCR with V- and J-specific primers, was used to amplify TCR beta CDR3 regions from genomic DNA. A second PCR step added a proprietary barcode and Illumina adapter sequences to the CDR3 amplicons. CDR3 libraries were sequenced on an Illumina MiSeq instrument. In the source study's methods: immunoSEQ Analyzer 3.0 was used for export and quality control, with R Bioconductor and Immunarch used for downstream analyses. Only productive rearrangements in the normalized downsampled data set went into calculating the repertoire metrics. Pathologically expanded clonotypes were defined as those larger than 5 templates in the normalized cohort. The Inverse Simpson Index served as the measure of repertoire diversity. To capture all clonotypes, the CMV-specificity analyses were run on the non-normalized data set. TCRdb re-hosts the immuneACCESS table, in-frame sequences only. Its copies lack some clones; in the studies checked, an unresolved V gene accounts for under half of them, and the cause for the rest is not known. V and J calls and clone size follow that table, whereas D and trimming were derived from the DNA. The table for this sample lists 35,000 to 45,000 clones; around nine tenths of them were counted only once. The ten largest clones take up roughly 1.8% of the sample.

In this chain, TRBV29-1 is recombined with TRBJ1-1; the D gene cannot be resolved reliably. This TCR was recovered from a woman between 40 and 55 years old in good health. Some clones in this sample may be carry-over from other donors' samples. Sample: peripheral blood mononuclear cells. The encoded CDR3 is CSVGELMNTEAFF. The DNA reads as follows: TGCAGCGTCGGAGAGTTAATGAACACTGAAGCTTTCTTT.